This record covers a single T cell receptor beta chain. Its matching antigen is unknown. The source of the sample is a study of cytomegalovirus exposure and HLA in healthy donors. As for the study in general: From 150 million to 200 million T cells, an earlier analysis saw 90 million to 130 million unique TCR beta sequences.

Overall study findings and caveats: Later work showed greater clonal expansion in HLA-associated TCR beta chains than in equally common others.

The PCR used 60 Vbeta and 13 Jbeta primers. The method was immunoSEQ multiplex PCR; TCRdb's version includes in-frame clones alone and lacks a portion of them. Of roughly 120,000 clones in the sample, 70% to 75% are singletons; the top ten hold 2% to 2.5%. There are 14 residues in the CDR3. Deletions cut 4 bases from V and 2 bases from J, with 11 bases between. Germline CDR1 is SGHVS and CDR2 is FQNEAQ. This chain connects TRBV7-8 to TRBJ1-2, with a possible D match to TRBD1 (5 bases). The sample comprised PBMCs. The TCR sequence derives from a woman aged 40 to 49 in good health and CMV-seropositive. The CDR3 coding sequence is TGTGCCAGCAGCTCCCAGACAGAGAACTATGGCTACACCTTC. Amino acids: CASSSQTENYGYTF.